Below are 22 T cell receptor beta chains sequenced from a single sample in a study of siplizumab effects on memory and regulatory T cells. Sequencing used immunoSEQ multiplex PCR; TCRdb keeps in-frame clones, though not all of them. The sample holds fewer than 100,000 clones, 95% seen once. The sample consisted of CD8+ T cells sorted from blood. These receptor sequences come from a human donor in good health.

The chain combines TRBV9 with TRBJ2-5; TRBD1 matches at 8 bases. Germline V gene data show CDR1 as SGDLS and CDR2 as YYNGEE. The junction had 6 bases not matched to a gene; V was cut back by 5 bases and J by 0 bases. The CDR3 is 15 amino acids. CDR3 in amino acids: CASRTGAIDQETQYF. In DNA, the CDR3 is TGTGCCAGCAGGACAGGGGCTATCGACCAAGAGACCCAGTACTTC. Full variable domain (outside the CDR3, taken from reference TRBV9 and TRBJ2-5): DSGVTQTPKHLITATGQRVTLRCSPRSGDLSVYWYQQSLDQGLQFLIQYYNGEERAKGNILERFSAQQFPDLHSELNLSSLELGDSALYFCASRTGAIDQETQYFGPGTRLLVL.

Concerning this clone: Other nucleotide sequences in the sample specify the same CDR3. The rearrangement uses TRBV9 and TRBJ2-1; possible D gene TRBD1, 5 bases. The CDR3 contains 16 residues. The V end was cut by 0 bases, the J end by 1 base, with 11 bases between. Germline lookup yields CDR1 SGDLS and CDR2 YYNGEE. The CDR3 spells CASSVGGGVSYNEQFF. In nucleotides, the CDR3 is TGTGCCAGCAGCGTAGGGGGCGGAGTTTCCTACAATGAGCAGTTCTTC.

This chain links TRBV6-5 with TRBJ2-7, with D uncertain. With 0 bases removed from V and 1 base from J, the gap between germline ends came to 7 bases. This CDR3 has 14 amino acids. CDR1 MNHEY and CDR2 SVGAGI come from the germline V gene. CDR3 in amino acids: CASSYSATSYEQYF. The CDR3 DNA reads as TGTGCCAGCAGTTACTCGGCCACTTCCTACGAGCAGTACTTC.

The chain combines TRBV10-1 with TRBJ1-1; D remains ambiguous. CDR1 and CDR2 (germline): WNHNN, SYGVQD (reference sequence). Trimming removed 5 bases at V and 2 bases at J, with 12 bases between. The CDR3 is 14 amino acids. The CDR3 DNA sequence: TGCGCCAGCAGTAGCGGGGTCGCTAACACTGAAGCTTTCTTT. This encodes CASSSGVANTEAFF.

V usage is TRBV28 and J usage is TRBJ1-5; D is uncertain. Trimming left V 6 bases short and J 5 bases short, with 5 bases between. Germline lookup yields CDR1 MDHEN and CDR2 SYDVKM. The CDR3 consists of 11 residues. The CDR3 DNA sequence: TGTGCCAGCAGCCAACATCAGCCCCAGCATTTT. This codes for CASSQHQPQHF. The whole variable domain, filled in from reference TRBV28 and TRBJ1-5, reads DVKVTQSSRYLVKRTGEKVFLECVQDMDHENMFWYRQDPGLGLRLIYFSYDVKMKEKGDIPEGYSVSREKKERFSLILESASTNQTSMYLCASSQHQPQHFGDGTRLSIL.

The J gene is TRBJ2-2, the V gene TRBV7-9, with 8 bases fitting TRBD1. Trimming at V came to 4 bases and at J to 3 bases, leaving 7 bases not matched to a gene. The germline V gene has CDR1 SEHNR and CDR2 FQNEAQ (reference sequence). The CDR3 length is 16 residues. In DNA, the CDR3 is TGTGCCAGCAGCTCCCCAGGGGGCGCCCACACCGGGGAGCTGTTTTTT. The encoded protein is CASSSPGGAHTGELFF.

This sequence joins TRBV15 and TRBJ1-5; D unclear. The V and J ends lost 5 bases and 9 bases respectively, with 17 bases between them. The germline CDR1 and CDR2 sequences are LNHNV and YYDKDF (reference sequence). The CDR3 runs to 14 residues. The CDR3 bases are TGTGCCACCAGCCTGAGGAAGGGCGACGGGCCCCAGCATTTT. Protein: CATSLRKGDGPQHF. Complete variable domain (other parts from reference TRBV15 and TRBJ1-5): DAMVIQNPRYQVTQFGKPVTLSCSQTLNHNVMYWYQQKSSQAPKLLFHYYDKDFNNEADTPDNFQSRRPNTSFCFLDIRSPGLGDTAMYLCATSLRKGDGPQHFGDGTRLSIL.

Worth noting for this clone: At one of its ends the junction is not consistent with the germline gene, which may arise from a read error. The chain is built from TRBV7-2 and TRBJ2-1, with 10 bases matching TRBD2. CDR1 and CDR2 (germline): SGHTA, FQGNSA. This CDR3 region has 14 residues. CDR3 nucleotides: TGTGCCAGCAGCCTAGCGGGAGCTTTCAATGAGCAGTTCTTC. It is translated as CASSLAGAFNEQFF.

CDR3 in DNA: TGTGCCAGCAGTGGACCGGGACTAGCGGGAGTTCCCCCAGATACGCAGTATTTT. As protein: CASSGPGLAGVPPDTQYF. The chain recombines TRBV2 with TRBJ2-3; 14 bases align to TRBD2. Per germline, CDR1 SNHLY and CDR2 FYNNEI. CDR3 size: 18 residues. The junction had 10 bases not matched to a gene; V was cut back by 4 bases and J by 4 bases.

The CDR3 loop reads CASSAPVAGVGTGELFF. CDR3 in DNA: TGTGCCAGCAGCGCCCCTGTAGCGGGAGTGGGGACCGGGGAGCTGTTTTTT. The chain links TRBV7-6 to TRBJ2-2; 9 bases are shared with TRBD2. Unmatched junction bases numbered 12, after V lost 5 bases and J lost 5 bases. Germline CDR1 reads SGHVS; CDR2 reads FNYEAQ. This CDR3 region has 17 residues.

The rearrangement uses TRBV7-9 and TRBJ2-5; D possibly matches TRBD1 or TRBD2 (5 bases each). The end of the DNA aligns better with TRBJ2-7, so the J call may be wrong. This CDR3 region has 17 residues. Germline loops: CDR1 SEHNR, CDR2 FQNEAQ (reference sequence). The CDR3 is CASSAWTGTQSSYEQYF. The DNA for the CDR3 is TGTGCCAGCAGCGCCTGGACCGGGACCCAGAGCTCCTACGAGCAGTACTTC.

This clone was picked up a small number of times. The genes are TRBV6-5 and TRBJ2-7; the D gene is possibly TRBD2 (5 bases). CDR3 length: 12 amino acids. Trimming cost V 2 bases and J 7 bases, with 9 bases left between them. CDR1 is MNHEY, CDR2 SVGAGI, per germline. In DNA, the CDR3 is TGTGCCAGCAGTTACCGGACTGGGGAGCAGTACTTC. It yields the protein CASSYRTGEQYF.

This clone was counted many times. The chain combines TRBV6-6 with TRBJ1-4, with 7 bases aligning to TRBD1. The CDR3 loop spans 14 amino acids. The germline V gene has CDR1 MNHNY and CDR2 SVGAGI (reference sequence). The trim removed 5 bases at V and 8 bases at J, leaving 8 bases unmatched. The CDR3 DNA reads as TGTGCCAGCAGTCATACAGGGGATGTGGAAAAACTGTTTTTT. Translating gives CASSHTGDVEKLFF.

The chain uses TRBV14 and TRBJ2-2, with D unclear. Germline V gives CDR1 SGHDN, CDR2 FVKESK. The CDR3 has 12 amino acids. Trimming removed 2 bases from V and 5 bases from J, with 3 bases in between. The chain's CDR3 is CASSQLTGELFF. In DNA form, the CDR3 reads TGTGCCAGCAGCCAATTGACCGGGGAGCTGTTTTTT. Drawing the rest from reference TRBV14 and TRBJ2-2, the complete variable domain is EAGVTQFPSHSVIEKGQTVTLRCDPISGHDNLYWYRRVMGKEIKFLLHFVKESKQDESGMPNNRFLAERTGGTYSTLKVQPAELEDSGVYFCASSQLTGELFFGEGSRLTVL.

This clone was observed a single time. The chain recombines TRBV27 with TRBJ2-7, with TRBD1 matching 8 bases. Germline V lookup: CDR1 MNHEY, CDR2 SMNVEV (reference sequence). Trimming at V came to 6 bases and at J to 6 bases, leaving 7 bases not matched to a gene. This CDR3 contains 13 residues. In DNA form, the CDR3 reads TGTGCCAGCAGCTCCGGGACAGGCGGCGAGCAGTACTTC. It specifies CASSSGTGGEQYF.

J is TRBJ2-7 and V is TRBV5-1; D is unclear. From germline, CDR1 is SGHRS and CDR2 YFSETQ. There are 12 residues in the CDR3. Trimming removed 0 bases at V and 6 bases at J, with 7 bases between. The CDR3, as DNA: TGCGCCAGCAGCTTGGGCGAGCTCGAGCAGTACTTC. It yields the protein CASSLGELEQYF.

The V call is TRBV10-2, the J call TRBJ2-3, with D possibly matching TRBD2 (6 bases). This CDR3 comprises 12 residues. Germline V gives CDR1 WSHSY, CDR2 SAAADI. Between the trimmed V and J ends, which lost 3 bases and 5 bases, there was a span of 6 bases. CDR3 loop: CASSDGGDTQYF. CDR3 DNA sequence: TGCGCCAGCAGTGACGGGGGAGATACGCAGTATTTT.

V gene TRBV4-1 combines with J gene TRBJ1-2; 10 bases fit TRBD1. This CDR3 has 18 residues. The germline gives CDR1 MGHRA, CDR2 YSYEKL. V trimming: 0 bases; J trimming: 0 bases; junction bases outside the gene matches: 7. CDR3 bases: TGCGCCAGCAGCCAAGATAGGACAGGGGGAACGGCTAACTATGGCTACACCTTC. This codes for CASSQDRTGGTANYGYTF.

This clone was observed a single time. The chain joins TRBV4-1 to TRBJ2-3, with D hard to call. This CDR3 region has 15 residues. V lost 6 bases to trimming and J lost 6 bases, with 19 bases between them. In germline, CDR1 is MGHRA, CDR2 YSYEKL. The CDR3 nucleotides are TGCGCCAGCAGTCGGACCTCAAGGGCGGCGGATACGCAGTATTTT. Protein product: CASSRTSRAADTQYF.

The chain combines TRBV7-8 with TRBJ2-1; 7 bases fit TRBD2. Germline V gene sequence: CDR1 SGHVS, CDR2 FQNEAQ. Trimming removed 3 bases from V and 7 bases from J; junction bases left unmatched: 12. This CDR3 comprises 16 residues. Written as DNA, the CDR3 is TGTGCCAGCAGCTTTTTCCGCGGGGAGGGGCGGAATGAGCAGTTCTTC. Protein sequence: CASSFFRGEGRNEQFF.

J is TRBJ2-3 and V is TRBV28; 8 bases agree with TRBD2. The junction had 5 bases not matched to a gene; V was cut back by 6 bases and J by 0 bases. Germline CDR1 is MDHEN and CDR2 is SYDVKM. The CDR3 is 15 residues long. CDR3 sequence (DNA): TGTGCCAGCAGGCCGGGGGGGGATAGCACAGATACGCAGTATTTT. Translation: CASRPGGDSTDTQYF.

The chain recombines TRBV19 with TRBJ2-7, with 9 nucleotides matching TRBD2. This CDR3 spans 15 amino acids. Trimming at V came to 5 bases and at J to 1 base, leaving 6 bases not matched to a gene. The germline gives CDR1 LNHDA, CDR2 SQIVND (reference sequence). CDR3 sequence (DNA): TGTGCCAGTAGTCCCCGACTAGCGGTGTCCTACGAGCAGTACTTC. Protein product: CASSPRLAVSYEQYF.